This T cell receptor (beta chain) was sequenced in a study of OX40 agonist ivuxolimab in advanced cancers. Autoimmune disease history or systemic immunosuppression disqualified patients. Method: immunoSEQ multiplex PCR; TCRdb's copy keeps in-frame clones and lacks some. The sample comprises 55,000 to 90,000 clones, around nine tenths of which are singletons, and under 3% rests with the top ten. The CDR3 has 14 amino acids. V lost 3 bases, J lost 2 bases, and 4 bases stayed unmatched. CDR1 GTSNPN and CDR2 SVGIG come from the germline V gene (reference sequence). The sequence was collected from an adult with an advanced solid tumor such as melanoma, head and neck, liver or kidney cancer. V gene TRBV30 combines with J gene TRBJ1-2; the match to TRBD1 covers 9 bases. The sample was CD4+ or CD8+ T cells sorted from blood, taken in a trial of the OX40 agonist ivuxolimab. CDR3 loop: CAWRGTGRNYGYTF. The CDR3 DNA is TGTGCCTGGAGGGGGACAGGGAGGAACTATGGCTACACCTTC.